Listed below are T cell receptor beta chains from one sample, sequenced in a study of blood T cell repertoires in COVID-19. The assay was immunoSEQ multiplex PCR, and TCRdb's table has in-frame clones only and misses some. The data contain fewer than 200,000 clones, approximately 81% of them singletons. The specimen was peripheral blood. These receptors were taken from a woman aged 60-75 years with COVID-19, enrolled during active disease. The CDR3 runs from the conserved cysteine through the conserved F or W. The D gene is left open where the match is weak. Some rows mark clone size as missing; the rest say once, few, many or name a class of expanded clone.

j_call v_call d_call clone_size cdr3_aa cdr3_nt
TRBJ2-6 TRBV19 TRBD2 NA CASTPRGGAGYGANVLTF TGTGCCAGTACCCCTCGGGGGGGCGCTGGGTATGGGGCCAACGTCCTGACTTTC
TRBJ1-4 TRBV19 NA NA CASRTVATNEKLFF TGTGCCAGTAGGACAGTTGCAACTAATGAAAAACTGTTTTTT
TRBJ2-1 TRBV7-9 TRBD2 NA CASILAGGNEQFF TGTGCCAGCATACTAGCGGGAGGCAATGAGCAGTTCTTC
TRBJ1-5 TRBV12-3/TRBV12-4 NA NA CASRQGGNQPQHF TGTGCCAGCAGGCAAGGAGGCAATCAGCCCCAGCATTTT
TRBJ2-1 TRBV11-3 TRBD2 NA CASSMHPWTSGGNSYNEQFF TGTGCCAGCAGCATGCACCCTTGGACTAGCGGGGGAAACTCCTACAATGAGCAGTTCTTC
TRBJ2-5 TRBV5-4 TRBD2 NA CASSRTGLGETQYF TGTGCCAGCAGCAGAACGGGACTAGGAGAGACCCAGTACTTC
TRBJ2-1 TRBV7-8 NA NA CASSAHSSAPRDNEQFF TGTGCCAGCAGCGCCCATTCTAGCGCACCACGGGACAATGAGCAGTTCTTC
TRBJ1-4 TRBV6-5 NA NA CASRSSGVTNEKLFF TGTGCCAGCAGGAGCTCGGGGGTAACTAATGAAAAACTGTTTTTT
TRBJ1-2 TRBV27 NA NA CASSLWPGGGYTF TGTGCCAGCAGTTTATGGCCCGGGGGGGGCTACACCTTC
TRBJ1-3 TRBV9 NA NA CASSKPISGNTIYF TGTGCCAGCAGCAAGCCAATCTCTGGAAACACCATATATTTT
TRBJ1-1 TRBV14 TRBD1 NA CASNPGTGVTEAFF TGTGCCAGCAACCCCGGGACAGGGGTCACTGAAGCTTTCTTT
TRBJ1-2 TRBV7-9 TRBD1 NA CASSIGTGAENYGYTF TGTGCCAGCAGCATCGGGACAGGGGCTGAGAACTATGGCTACACCTTC
TRBJ2-2 TRBV14 TRBD1 once CASSQETGGAANTGELFF TGTGCCAGCAGCCAAGAGACAGGGGGAGCCGCGAACACCGGGGAGCTGTTTTTT
TRBJ2-6 TRBV7-9 NA NA CASSLESFSGANVLTF TGTGCCAGCAGCTTAGAATCTTTCTCTGGGGCCAACGTCCTGACTTTC
TRBJ1-1 TRBV3-1/TRBV3-2 NA NA CASSPRSGQTEAFF TGTGCCAGCAGCCCCCGTAGTGGACAGACTGAAGCTTTCTTT
TRBJ2-1 TRBV11-3 NA NA CASSLDGTEQFF TGTGCCAGCAGCTTAGATGGGACAGAGCAGTTCTTC
TRBJ1-4 TRBV18 NA NA CASSLGQNEKLFF TGTGCCAGCTCCCTTGGACAGAATGAAAAACTGTTTTTT
TRBJ2-3 TRBV9 NA NA CASSVLSTDTQYF TGTGCCAGCAGCGTTTTATCCACAGATACGCAGTATTTT
TRBJ2-2 TRBV19 NA NA CASSITADGELFF TGTGCCAGTAGTATCACAGCGGACGGGGAGCTGTTTTTT
TRBJ1-5 TRBV5-6 NA few CASTQRAGVNQPQHF TGTGCCAGCACTCAAAGGGCAGGGGTCAATCAGCCCCAGCATTTT
TRBJ2-3 TRBV6-2/TRBV6-3 TRBD1 NA CASSSRDRASRDTQYF TGTGCCAGCAGTTCCCGGGACAGGGCTAGCAGGGATACGCAGTATTTT
TRBJ1-5 TRBV6-5 TRBD1 NA CASKLSQGGNGPQHF TGTGCCAGCAAATTGTCTCAGGGGGGCAATGGGCCCCAGCATTTT
TRBJ2-1 TRBV14 TRBD2 NA CASSQEGRLAGWYEQFF TGTGCCAGCAGCCAAGAAGGACGGCTAGCGGGGTGGTATGAGCAGTTCTTC
TRBJ1-2 TRBV27 TRBD1 NA CASSSLGTGSYGYTF TGTGCCAGCAGTTCCCTCGGGACAGGGAGCTATGGCTACACCTTC
TRBJ1-3 TRBV28 TRBD1 NA CASSRETGSRNTIYF TGTGCCAGCAGCCGCGAGACAGGGAGTAGAAACACCATATATTTT
TRBJ2-3 TRBV7-2 TRBD2 NA CASSLQMTSGRRTDTQYF TGTGCCAGCAGCTTACAAATGACTAGCGGGAGGCGCACAGATACGCAGTATTTT
TRBJ1-6 TRBV16 TRBD1 NA CASSHPGTGINSPLHF TGTGCCAGCAGCCATCCCGGGACAGGGATAAATTCACCCCTCCACTTT
TRBJ2-1 TRBV7-9 TRBD2 NA CASSLDGGSYEQFF TGTGCCAGCAGCTTAGATGGCGGGAGTTATGAGCAGTTCTTC
TRBJ1-2 TRBV7-3 NA NA CASSLNAANYGYTF TGTGCCAGCAGCTTAAATGCAGCTAACTATGGCTACACCTTC
TRBJ1-1 TRBV9 NA NA CASSIISGGEAFF TGTGCCAGCAGCATCATAAGCGGGGGCGAAGCTTTCTTT
TRBJ1-1 TRBV7-3 NA NA CASSPGPTGNTEAFF TGTGCCAGCAGCCCGGGGCCGACAGGGAACACTGAAGCTTTCTTT
TRBJ1-1 TRBV4-1 TRBD1 NA CASSQGPMGQLEAFF TGCGCCAGCAGCCAAGGCCCGATGGGACAGCTTGAAGCTTTCTTT
TRBJ2-5 TRBV10-3 NA NA CAISEPQGYQETQYF TGTGCCATCAGTGAGCCTCAGGGCTACCAAGAGACCCAGTACTTC
TRBJ2-7 TRBV5-1 TRBD1 few CASSLGHRDSSYEQYF TGCGCCAGCAGCTTGGGACACCGGGACAGCTCCTACGAGCAGTACTTC
TRBJ1-1 TRBV11-2 NA NA CASSLEGALITEAFF TGTGCCAGCAGCTTAGAAGGGGCCCTGATCACTGAAGCTTTCTTT
TRBJ1-6 TRBV4-1 NA once CASSQDMETLHSPLHF TGCGCCAGCAGCCAAGATATGGAGACGCTCCATTCACCCCTCCACTTT
TRBJ1-2 TRBV19 NA NA CASSTTRQAVGYGYTF TGTGCCAGTAGTACAACCCGACAGGCTGTGGGCTATGGCTACACCTTC
TRBJ2-2 TRBV7-8 TRBD1 NA CASSLGRQGSNTGELFF TGTGCCAGCAGCCTCGGAAGACAGGGGTCTAACACCGGGGAGCTGTTTTTT
TRBJ1-5 TRBV7-9 TRBD1 NA CASSLAGGLNQPQHF TGTGCCAGCAGCTTAGCAGGGGGCCTCAATCAGCCCCAGCATTTT
TRBJ1-2 TRBV19 TRBD1 NA CASSIGTGFGYTF TGTGCCAGTAGTATTGGGACAGGATTTGGCTACACCTTC
TRBJ1-2 TRBV12-3/TRBV12-4 NA NA CASSLPGDYGYTF TGTGCCAGCAGTTTACCCGGGGACTATGGCTACACCTTC
TRBJ2-3 TRBV28 TRBD2 NA CASSASGLSDTQYF TGTGCCAGCAGTGCTAGCGGGTTGTCAGATACGCAGTATTTT
TRBJ2-7 TRBV6-5 TRBD1 NA CASSYGTGTSYEQYF TGTGCCAGCAGTTACGGGACAGGGACCTCCTACGAGCAGTACTTC
TRBJ1-3 TRBV5-1 TRBD1 NA CASSFVGLGQQDTIYF TGCGCCAGCAGCTTCGTTGGTTTGGGACAGCAAGACACCATATATTTT
TRBJ1-2 TRBV7-2 TRBD1 NA CASSLVRGQGNGYTF TGTGCCAGCAGCTTAGTTCGGGGACAGGGAAATGGCTACACCTTC
TRBJ1-2 TRBV14 NA NA CASSSQAYPPSTF TGTGCCAGCAGCTCTCAGGCATACCCTCCCAGTACCTTC
TRBJ2-5 TRBV5-4 NA NA CASSLDAKETQYF TGTGCCAGCAGCTTGGACGCTAAAGAGACCCAGTACTTC
TRBJ1-4 TRBV5-5 TRBD1 NA CASSPGTAREKLFF TGTGCCAGCAGCCCAGGGACAGCGCGTGAAAAACTGTTTTTT
TRBJ1-5 TRBV4-1 TRBD1 NA CASSQDQQGVQPQHF TGCGCCAGCAGCCAAGATCAACAGGGGGTTCAGCCCCAGCATTTT
TRBJ2-7 TRBV6-4 NA NA CASSDSDGDEQYF TGTGCCAGCAGTGACTCAGACGGGGACGAGCAGTACTTC
TRBJ1-4 TRBV18 NA once CASSPNALNEKLFF TGTGCCAGCTCTCCTAATGCTCTAAATGAAAAACTGTTTTTT
TRBJ1-1 TRBV6-4 TRBD1 NA CASSEDRGNTEAFF TGTGCCAGCAGTGAGGACAGGGGGAACACTGAAGCTTTCTTT
TRBJ2-7 TRBV5-4 TRBD2 NA CASSLAGTTYEQYF TGTGCCAGCAGCCTAGCGGGAACCACCTACGAGCAGTACTTC